Below, 31 T cell receptor beta chains from the same sample are listed, as sequenced in a study of cytomegalovirus exposure and HLA in healthy donors. Amplification used 60 Vbeta primers and 13 Jbeta primers. Sequencing was performed with immunoSEQ multiplex PCR; in TCRdb, only in-frame clones are kept and a portion is missing. Found here are 150,000 to 170,000 clones, more than 75% of them singletons; the top ten hold roughly 7.7%. The sequencing input was PBMCs. The source is a man aged 30 to 39 in good health and CMV-seropositive.

The rearrangement uses TRBV9 and TRBJ2-2, with 7 bases aligning to TRBD2. The CDR3 loop spans 16 amino acids. V dropped 0 bases and J dropped 4; count of bases not matched to a gene: 6. The germline gives CDR1 SGDLS, CDR2 YYNGEE. CDR3 coding DNA: TGTGCCAGCAGCGTAGCGGCGGGGGTTTCCACCGGGGAGCTGTTTTTT. This translates into CASSVAAGVSTGELFF.

The J gene is TRBJ1-5, the V gene TRBV7-9; maybe TRBD1 (5 bases). The ends were cut back, 5 bases at V and 0 bases at J, with 14 bases in the middle. The germline V gene has CDR1 SEHNR and CDR2 FQNEAQ (reference sequence). The CDR3 contains 16 residues. CDR3 in DNA: TGTGCCAGCAGCCGCGGGGGGTCAGGTAGCAATCAGCCCCAGCATTTT. Amino acid sequence: CASSRGGSGSNQPQHF.

The V gene is TRBV6-6, the J gene TRBJ2-1, with 7 bases fitting TRBD2. The ends lost 6 bases at V and 4 bases at J; junction bases unmatched: 6. In germline, CDR1 is MNHNY, CDR2 SVGAGI (reference sequence). The length of the CDR3 is 14 residues. In nucleotides, the CDR3 is TGTGCCAGCAGAGAGCGGGATAGGTACAATGAGCAGTTCTTC. This gives the protein CASRERDRYNEQFF.

The chain couples TRBV9 to TRBJ2-5; D uncertain. The germline V gene has CDR1 SGDLS and CDR2 YYNGEE. Trimming cost V 0 bases and J 5 bases, with 14 bases left between them. This CDR3 region has 15 residues. The CDR3 sequence: CASSVAARPLETQYF. As DNA, the CDR3 is TGTGCCAGCAGCGTAGCGGCTAGACCCCTTGAGACCCAGTACTTC.

Note on this clone: Germline is not matched at one junction end, which may reflect a read error. The chain has TRBV11-2 and TRBJ2-2, with D hard to call. The germline gives CDR1 SGHAT, CDR2 FQNNGV. The CDR3 covers 13 residues. The CDR3 DNA reads as TGTGCCAGCAGCTTAGAGAACTCCGGGGAGCTGTTTTTT. Translating gives CASSLENSGELFF.

Concerning this clone itself: Its ends do not fully match the called genes, so a read error is possible. The V call is TRBV7-7, the J call TRBJ2-6, with D possibly TRBD1 on 5 matching bases. The CDR3 is made up of 15 amino acids. In germline, CDR1 is SSHAT, CDR2 FNYEAQ (reference sequence). Here the CDR3 reads CASSEQDSGANVLTF. CDR3 nucleotides: TGTGCTAGCAGCGAACAGGACTCTGGGGCCAACGTCCTGACTTTC.

The J gene is TRBJ1-2, the V gene TRBV4-2, with 10 bases identical to TRBD1. Germline CDR1 and CDR2: LGHNA and YNFKEQ. The CDR3 has 14 amino acids. After removal of 4 bases from V and 6 bases from J, the junction contained 5 bases not matched to a gene. This CDR3 reads CASSLTGTGDGYTF. The CDR3 DNA follows: TGTGCCAGCAGCCTAACCGGGACAGGGGATGGCTACACCTTC.

The gene calls are TRBV6-5 and TRBJ1-3, with D hard to call. CDR3 size: 14 residues. Germline loops: CDR1 MNHEY, CDR2 SVGAGI. Trimming removed 7 bases at V and 3 bases at J, with 13 bases between. In DNA form, the CDR3 reads TGTGCCAGCACCCGTCCCGGGTATGGAAACACCATATATTTT. This sequence encodes CASTRPGYGNTIYF.

V is TRBV28 and J is TRBJ2-1; 7 bases are a match to TRBD1. Germline V lookup: CDR1 MDHEN, CDR2 SYDVKM. V lost 3 bases to trimming and J lost 4 bases; unmatched junction nucleotides: 6. The CDR3 has 15 residues. The CDR3: CASSLRGPPYNEQFF. DNA of the CDR3: TGTGCCAGCAGTTTGAGGGGGCCACCATACAATGAGCAGTTCTTC.

The chain joins TRBV14 to TRBJ1-1; 9 nucleotides agree with TRBD1. The CDR3 consists of 13 residues. The V gene end was trimmed by 6 bases and the J gene end by 5 bases; junction bases not matched to a gene: 4. CDR1 and CDR2 from the germline V gene are SGHDN and FVKESK. The CDR3 loop reads CASRGQGRTEAFF. The CDR3 DNA reads as TGTGCCAGCAGGGGACAGGGCAGGACTGAAGCTTTCTTT.

This sequence joins TRBV9 and TRBJ2-1; 14 bases are a match to TRBD2. The CDR3 runs to 20 residues. CDR1 and CDR2 (germline): SGDLS, YYNGEE. The V gene end was trimmed by 1 base and the J gene end by 0 bases; junction bases not matched to a gene: 9. The CDR3 region is CASSVRRTSGGTNSYNEQFF. CDR3 DNA: TGTGCCAGCAGCGTACGGCGGACTAGCGGGGGGACTAACTCCTACAATGAGCAGTTCTTC.

In this sample, this clone turned up a few times. The V and J genes are TRBV11-2 and TRBJ1-6; TRBD1 matches 7 bases. There are 15 residues in the CDR3. The J segment lost 3 bases and the V segment lost 6 bases, leaving 5 bases of the junction unmatched. CDR1 and CDR2 from the germline V gene are SGHAT and FQNNGV. The CDR3 nucleotides are TGTGCCAGCAGTGCCGGGACAGTCTATAATTCACCCCTCCACTTT. Translated, it gives CASSAGTVYNSPLHF.

The chain is built from TRBV28 and TRBJ1-5, with 7 nucleotides matching TRBD1. The CDR3 has 17 residues. CDR1 MDHEN and CDR2 SYDVKM come from the germline V gene. The J segment lost 6 bases and the V segment lost 4 bases, leaving 15 bases of the junction unmatched. Here the CDR3 reads CASSYPKGAGQVQPQHF. In DNA, the CDR3 is TGTGCCAGCAGTTACCCGAAGGGGGCGGGGCAGGTTCAGCCCCAGCATTTT.

The chain is built from TRBV23-1 and TRBJ1-1; TRBD1 might be the D (5 bases). TRBV23-1 is flagged as an ORF with uncertain function. V dropped 4 bases and J dropped 5 bases, with 11 bases sitting between them. This CDR3 has 13 residues. The CDR3 nucleotides read TGCGCCAGCAGTCGGGACGGGGGGACTGAAGCTTTCTTT. Amino acids: CASSRDGGTEAFF.

The rearrangement links TRBV19 to TRBJ2-2; D may be TRBD2 (6 bases). V lost 10 bases and J 6 bases, leaving 12 bases between the germline ends. The CDR3 sequence is 12 residues long. The germline gives CDR1 LNHDA, CDR2 SQIVND (reference sequence). The CDR3 DNA reads TGTGCCACTTCTTGGGGGGCCGGGGAGCTGTTTTTT. Translation: CATSWGAGELFF.

A word on this clone: The sample has other DNA sequences that encode this CDR3 too. This rearrangement joins TRBV4-1 to TRBJ2-5, with D unclear. Germline V gene lookup returns CDR1 MGHRA and CDR2 YSYEKL. V was shortened by 0 bases and J by 4 bases, with 6 bases between the two germline ends. This CDR3 has 13 amino acids. The CDR3 spells CASSQDSGETQYF. CDR3 bases: TGCGCCAGCAGCCAAGATTCGGGAGAGACCCAGTACTTC.

The chain joins TRBV5-1 to TRBJ2-7, with 8 bases fitting TRBD1. With 4 bases clipped from V and 2 bases from J, the junction kept 8 bases outside the gene matches. In germline, CDR1 is SGHRS, CDR2 YFSETQ. The CDR3 extends over 15 amino acids. The CDR3 loop reads CASSRTGFGTYEQYF. CDR3 sequence (DNA): TGCGCCAGCAGCAGGACAGGGTTCGGAACCTACGAGCAGTACTTC.

The V gene is TRBV29-1, the J gene TRBJ2-7; 9 bases agree with TRBD1. This CDR3 has 13 residues. CDR1 SQVTM and CDR2 ANQGSEA come from the germline V gene. V was clipped by 3 bases and J by 2 bases; unmatched bases: 2. Written as DNA, the CDR3 is TGCAGCGTTGATGGGACAGGGACCTACGAGCAGTACTTC. Translation: CSVDGTGTYEQYF.

This rearrangement joins TRBV9 to TRBJ1-2; 11 positions match TRBD1. Germline V gene sequence: CDR1 SGDLS, CDR2 YYNGEE. The CDR3 length is 14 residues. V lost 0 bases to trimming and J lost 10 bases; unmatched junction nucleotides: 5. The CDR3 sequence is CASSVGGQGVDYTF. The CDR3 nucleotides read TGTGCCAGCAGCGTAGGGGGACAGGGGGTTGACTACACCTTC.

The DNA for the CDR3 is TGTGCCATCAGGGGCCAGAATATAGACACTGAAGCTTTCTTT. Its protein is CAIRGQNIDTEAFF. This chain connects TRBV10-3 to TRBJ1-1; D gene ambiguous. The CDR3 totals 14 residues. Trimming took off 6 bases at V and 3 bases at J, with 14 bases between the two ends. Germline V gene sequence: CDR1 ENHRY, CDR2 SYGVKD.

Note on this clone: Germline and junction disagree at one end, which may indicate a read error. V usage is TRBV13 and J usage is TRBJ2-7; maybe TRBD1 (5 bases). Per germline, CDR1 PRHDT and CDR2 FYEKMQ (reference sequence). The CDR3 is 16 amino acids. In DNA, the CDR3 is TGTGCCGGCAGCTCGACAGCCTCTTGGGGCCCCTACGAGCAGTACTTC. Translated, it gives CAGSSTASWGPYEQYF. Drawing the rest from reference TRBV13 and TRBJ2-7, the complete variable domain is AAGVIQSPRHLIKEKRETATLKCYPIPRHDTVYWYQQGPGQDPQFLISFYEKMQSDKGSIPDRFSAQQFSDYHSELNMSSLELGDSALYFCAGSSTASWGPYEQYFGPGTRLTVT.

This clone was seen just once. The chain carries TRBV29-1 and TRBJ2-5, with 14 nucleotides matching TRBD2. The junction had 10 bases not matched to a gene; V was cut back by 6 bases and J by 4 bases. This CDR3 is 16 amino acids long. CDR1 is SQVTM, CDR2 ANQGSEA, per germline. CDR3 residues: CSVLFPGTSGGETQYF. The CDR3 region has the DNA TGCAGCGTCCTATTTCCCGGGACTAGCGGGGGAGAGACCCAGTACTTC.

This chain uses TRBV5-4 with TRBJ2-3; 11 nucleotides agree with TRBD2. Germline V gene data show CDR1 as SGHNT and CDR2 as YYREEE (reference sequence). Trimming at V came to 3 bases and at J to 5 bases, leaving 5 bases not matched to a gene. The CDR3 sequence is 15 residues long. The CDR3 DNA is TGTGCCAGCAGCTCTAGCGGGGGGTTACAAGATACGCAGTATTTT. Amino acid sequence: CASSSSGGLQDTQYF. The full variable domain, rest sourced from reference TRBV5-4 and TRBJ2-3, is ETGVTQSPTHLIKTRGQQVTLRCSSQSGHNTVSWYQQALGQGPQFIFQYYREEENGRGNFPPRFSGLQFPNYSSELNVNALELDDSALYLCASSSSGGLQDTQYFGPGTRLTVL.

As DNA, the CDR3 is TGTGCCAGCAGTTACTTGGGGGCCAGGACTGGAAACACCATATATTTT. As protein: CASSYLGARTGNTIYF. This sequence joins TRBV6-5 and TRBJ1-3, with a possible D match to TRBD1 (6 bases). CDR1 MNHEY and CDR2 SVGAGI come from the germline V gene. The V and J ends lost 1 base and 2 bases respectively, with 12 bases between them. The CDR3 is 16 residues long.

The rearrangement joins TRBV4-2 to TRBJ1-4; 7 positions agree with TRBD1. The germline V gene encodes CDR1 LGHNA and CDR2 YNFKEQ. This CDR3 has 15 residues. The trim removed 0 bases at V and 6 bases at J, leaving 4 bases unmatched. CDR3 bases: TGTGCCAGCAGCCAAGAACACAGGGGATATGAAAAACTGTTTTTT. Translating gives CASSQEHRGYEKLFF.

This clone appeared a few times. The V call is TRBV15, the J call TRBJ2-7; TRBD1 is a possible D gene (6 bases). The length of the CDR3 is 15 residues. Germline V lookup: CDR1 LNHNV, CDR2 YYDKDF (reference sequence). The V and J ends lost 5 bases and 1 base respectively, with 15 bases between them. DNA for the CDR3: TGTGCCACCAGCGCTGGACAGACCCAATCCTACGAGCAGTACTTC. Protein: CATSAGQTQSYEQYF.

The V gene is TRBV27, the J gene TRBJ2-7, with 12 bases lining up with TRBD2. The J segment lost 4 bases and the V segment lost 5 bases, leaving 3 bases of the junction unmatched. CDR1 and CDR2 from the germline V gene are MNHEY and SMNVEV (reference sequence). The CDR3 is made up of 14 amino acids. CDR3 DNA sequence: TGTGCCAGCAGTCTGACTAGCGGGGGATACGAGCAGTACTTC. This gives the protein CASSLTSGGYEQYF.

This chain uses TRBV25-1 with TRBJ2-2, with a tentative D call TRBD1 (6 bases). Looked up from germline, CDR1 is MGHDK and CDR2 is SYGVNS. This CDR3 is built from 15 residues. The V end lost 6 bases, the J end lost 2 bases, and 13 bases lay between the germline ends. This CDR3 reads CASRETGTNTGELFF. CDR3 nucleotide sequence: TGTGCCAGCAGAGAAACAGGGACCAACACCGGGGAGCTGTTTTTT.

V and J are TRBV9 and TRBJ2-6; TRBD2 agrees at 7 bases. V gave up 2 bases and J gave up 0 bases; unmatched junction bases: 8. The CDR3 loop spans 18 amino acids. The germline gives CDR1 SGDLS, CDR2 YYNGEE. This CDR3 reads CASSVGTIRLSGANVLTF. Here the CDR3 DNA reads TGTGCCAGCAGCGTCGGGACTATACGACTCTCTGGGGCCAACGTCCTGACTTTC.

This clone was seen only a few times. The V and J genes are TRBV7-9 and TRBJ1-1; a weak D match, TRBD1 (6 bases). With 3 bases removed from V and 0 bases from J, the gap between germline ends came to 8 bases. From germline, CDR1 is SEHNR and CDR2 FQNEAQ (reference sequence). The CDR3 totals 14 residues. DNA of the CDR3: TGTGCCAGCAGCTTGGGACACATGAACACTGAAGCTTTCTTT. This sequence encodes CASSLGHMNTEAFF.

The chain has TRBV5-4 and TRBJ2-7, with 8 bases that match TRBD1. CDR1 and CDR2 (germline): SGHNT, YYREEE (reference sequence). There are 19 residues in the CDR3. V lost 3 bases to trimming and J lost 4 bases; unmatched junction nucleotides: 21. The CDR3 reads CASSSQGARFQTLRYEQYF. In nucleotides, the CDR3 is TGTGCCAGCAGCTCTCAGGGGGCCCGGTTCCAAACCCTACGATACGAGCAGTACTTC. The full variable domain, rest sourced from reference TRBV5-4 and TRBJ2-7, is ETGVTQSPTHLIKTRGQQVTLRCSSQSGHNTVSWYQQALGQGPQFIFQYYREEENGRGNFPPRFSGLQFPNYSSELNVNALELDDSALYLCASSSQGARFQTLRYEQYFGPGTRLTVT.